This entry concerns a single T cell receptor beta chain. Its antigen is unidentified. This specimen comes from a study of CD8+CD57+ T cells in acquired aplastic anemia. Whole-study context: Sorted CD4+ and CD8+ cells gave a mean 3.2 ug DNA, range roughly 0.19 to 30 ug.

Study-wide results and caveats: Patients and controls shared over 25 CD8+ CDR3 sequences.

TCR beta VDJ and CDR3 profiling used genomic DNA as template. Each CDR3 protein gets one entry after TCRdb re-called the reads with MiXCR. Among some 120,000 distinct CDR3 sequences listed, 40% were seen once. The germline CDR1 and CDR2 sequences are LNHDA and SQIVND (reference sequence). This CDR3 has 16 residues. V was shortened by 3 bases and J by 3 bases, with 17 bases between the two germline ends. Patients chosen for sequencing had CD8+CD57+ cells that had expanded, as shown by flow cytometry. The clonotype comes from a human donor with aplastic anemia. The sequenced sample consisted of sorted CD4+, CD8+, or CD8+CD57+ T cells (not recorded which) from PBMCs. This chain joins TRBV19 and TRBJ1-1, with D possibly matching TRBD1 (5 bases). CDR3: CASSIRRQSGYTEAFF. Written as DNA, the CDR3 is TGTGCCAGTAGTATCCGGCGACAGTCGGGGTACACTGAAGCTTTCTTT.